This T cell receptor (beta chain) was obtained from a study of T cell repertoires in cytomegalovirus infection. TCRdb used MiXCR to reprocess the reads, holding one entry per CDR3 protein. This table has just under 500,000 distinct CDR3 sequences, about 33% appearing once. V was pared by 1 base and J by 0 bases, with 12 bases between. The CDR3 loop spans 16 amino acids. Germline V CDR1 and CDR2: SGHTA, FQGNSA. This clonotype was observed a few times. Its antigen is still unknown. The sample consisted of cultured PBMCs, taken from culture after CMV antigen stimulation. The chain uses TRBV7-2 and TRBJ2-5; D call uncertain. This receptor was taken from a human donor in good health (CMV status not recorded). Some clones in this sample may be carry-over from other donors' samples. The CDR3 region has the DNA TGTGCCAGCAGCTTAGGGGTGGGCCGCTACCAAGAGACCCAGTACTTC. Translated: CASSLGVGRYQETQYF.